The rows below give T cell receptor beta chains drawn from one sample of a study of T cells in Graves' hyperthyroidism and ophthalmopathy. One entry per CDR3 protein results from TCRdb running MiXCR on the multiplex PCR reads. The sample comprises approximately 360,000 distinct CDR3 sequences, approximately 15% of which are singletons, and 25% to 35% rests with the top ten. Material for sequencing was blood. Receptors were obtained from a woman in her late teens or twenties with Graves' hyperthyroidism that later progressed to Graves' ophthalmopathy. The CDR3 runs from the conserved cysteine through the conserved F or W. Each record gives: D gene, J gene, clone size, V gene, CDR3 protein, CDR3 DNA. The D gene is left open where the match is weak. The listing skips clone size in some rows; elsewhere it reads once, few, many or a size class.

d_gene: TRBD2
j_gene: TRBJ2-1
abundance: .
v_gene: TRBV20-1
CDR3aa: CSALILAGMDEQFF
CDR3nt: TGCAGTGCCCTAATACTAGCGGGAATGGATGAGCAGTTCTTC

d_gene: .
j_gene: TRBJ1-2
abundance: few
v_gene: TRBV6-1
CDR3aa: CASSEASGAGGYTF
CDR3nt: TGTGCCAGCAGTGAAGCGTCGGGGGCCGGAGGCTACACCTTC

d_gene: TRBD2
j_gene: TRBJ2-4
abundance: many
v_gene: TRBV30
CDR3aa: CAWSAGTSGKNIQYF
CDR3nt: TGTGCCTGGAGCGCCGGGACTAGCGGTAAAAACATTCAGTACTTC

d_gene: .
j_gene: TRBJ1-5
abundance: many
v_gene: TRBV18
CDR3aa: CASSRERGNQPQHF
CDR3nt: TGTGCCAGCTCCCGGGAAAGGGGCAATCAGCCCCAGCATTTT

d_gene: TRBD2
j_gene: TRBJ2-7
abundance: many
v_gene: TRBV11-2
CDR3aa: CASSTSGRLYEQYF
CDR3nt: TGTGCCAGCAGCACTAGCGGGAGACTCTACGAGCAGTACTTC

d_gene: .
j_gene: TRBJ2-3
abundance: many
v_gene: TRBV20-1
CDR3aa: CSARPLLGYTDTQYF
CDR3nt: TGCAGTGCTAGGCCGCTACTAGGTTACACAGATACGCAGTATTTT

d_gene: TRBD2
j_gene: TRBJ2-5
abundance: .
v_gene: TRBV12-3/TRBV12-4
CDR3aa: CASSLLAGAQETQYF
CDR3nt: TGTGCCAGCAGTTTGCTAGCGGGAGCTCAAGAGACCCAGTACTTC

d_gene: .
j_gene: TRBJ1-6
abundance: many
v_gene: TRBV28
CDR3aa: CATTYSYNSPLHF
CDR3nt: TGTGCCACCACGTACTCCTATAATTCACCCCTCCACTTT

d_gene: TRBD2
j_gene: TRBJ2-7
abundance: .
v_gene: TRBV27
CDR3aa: CASSSRLAGGIDEQYF
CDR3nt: TGTGCCAGCAGTTCCAGACTAGCGGGGGGCATAGATGAGCAGTACTTC

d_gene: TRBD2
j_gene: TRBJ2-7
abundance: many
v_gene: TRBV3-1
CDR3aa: CASSQHPGTSGSYEQYF
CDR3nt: TGTGCCAGCAGCCAGCACCCCGGGACTAGCGGCTCCTACGAGCAGTACTTC

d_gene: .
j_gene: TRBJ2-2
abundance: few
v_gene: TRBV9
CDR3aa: CASSSLIGELFF
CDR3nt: TGTGCCAGCAGCTCACTCATCGGGGAGCTGTTTTTT

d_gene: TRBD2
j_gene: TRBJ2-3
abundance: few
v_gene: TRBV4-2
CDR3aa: CASSQVTTSGVSTDTQYF
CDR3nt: TGTGCCAGCAGCCAAGTTACTACTAGCGGGGTTAGCACAGATACGCAGTATTTT

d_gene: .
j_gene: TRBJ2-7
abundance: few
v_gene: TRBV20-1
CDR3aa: CSAPQIYEQYF
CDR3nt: TGCAGTGCTCCCCAGATCTACGAGCAGTACTTC

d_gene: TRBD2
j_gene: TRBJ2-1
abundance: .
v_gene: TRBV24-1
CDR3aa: CATSDAAMPGLADYNEQFF
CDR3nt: TGTGCCACCAGTGATGCAGCCATGCCTGGACTAGCGGACTACAATGAGCAGTTCTTC

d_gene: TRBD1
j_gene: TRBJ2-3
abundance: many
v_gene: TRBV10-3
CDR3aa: CAISESGGWNTQYF
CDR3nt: TGTGCCATCAGTGAGTCAGGGGGCTGGAATACGCAGTATTTT

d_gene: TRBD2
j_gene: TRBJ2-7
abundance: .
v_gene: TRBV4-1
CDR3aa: CASSQVSVGLAGEQYF
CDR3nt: TGCGCCAGCAGCCAAGTCTCGGTGGGGCTAGCGGGCGAGCAGTACTTC

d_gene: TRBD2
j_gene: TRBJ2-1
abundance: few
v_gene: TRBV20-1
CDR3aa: CSASHPAGGYASAYNEQFF
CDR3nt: TGCAGTGCTAGCCACCCAGCGGGAGGTTACGCATCTGCCTACAATGAGCAGTTCTTC

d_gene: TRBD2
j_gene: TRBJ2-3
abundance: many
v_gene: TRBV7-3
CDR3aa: CASSLTGTSGESQYF
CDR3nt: TGTGCCAGCAGCTTAACAGGGACTAGCGGCGAATCGCAGTATTTT

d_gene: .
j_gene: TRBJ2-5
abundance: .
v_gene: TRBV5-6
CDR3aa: CASSFGTGRGETQYF
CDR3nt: TGTGCCAGCAGCTTCGGGACGGGAAGGGGAGAGACCCAGTACTTC

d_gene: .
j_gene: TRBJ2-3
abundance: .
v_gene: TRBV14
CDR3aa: CASSQDLSDTQYF
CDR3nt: TGTGCCAGCAGCCAAGACTTATCAGATACGCAGTATTTT

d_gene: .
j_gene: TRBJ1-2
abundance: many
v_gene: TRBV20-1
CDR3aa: CSAREVGGKGDNYGYTF
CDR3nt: TGCAGTGCTAGAGAAGTGGGCGGGAAGGGGGACAACTATGGCTACACCTTC

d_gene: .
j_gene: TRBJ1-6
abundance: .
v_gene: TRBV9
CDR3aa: CASSPRASHSYNSPLHF
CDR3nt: TGTGCCAGCAGCCCCAGAGCCAGCCACTCCTATAATTCACCCCTCCACTTT

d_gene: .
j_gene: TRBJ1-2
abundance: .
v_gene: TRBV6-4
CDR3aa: CASSPGRATPLYGYTF
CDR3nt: TGTGCCAGCAGTCCCGGCAGGGCCACACCGCTTTATGGCTACACCTTC

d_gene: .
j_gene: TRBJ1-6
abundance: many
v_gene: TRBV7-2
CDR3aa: CASSFPGSSPLHF
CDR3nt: TGTGCCAGCAGCTTCCCGGGGAGCTCACCCCTCCACTTT

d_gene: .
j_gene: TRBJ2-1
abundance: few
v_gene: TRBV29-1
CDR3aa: CSVESARLYNEQFF
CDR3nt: TGCAGCGTTGAATCGGCTAGATTATACAATGAGCAGTTCTTC

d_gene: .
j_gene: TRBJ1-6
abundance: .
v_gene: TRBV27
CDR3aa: CASSSPGVGSPLHF
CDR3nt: TGTGCCAGCAGCTCCCCGGGTGTCGGTTCACCCCTCCACTTT

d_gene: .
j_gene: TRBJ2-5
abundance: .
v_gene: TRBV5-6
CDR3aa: CASSYRVMLQETQYF
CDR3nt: TGTGCCAGCAGCTACAGGGTTATGCTCCAAGAGACCCAGTACTTC

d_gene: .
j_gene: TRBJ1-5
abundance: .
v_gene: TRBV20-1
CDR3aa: CSARSWNSNQPQHF
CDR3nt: TGCAGTGCTAGATCATGGAATAGCAATCAGCCCCAGCATTTT

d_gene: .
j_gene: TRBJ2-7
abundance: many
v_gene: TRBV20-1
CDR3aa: CSAAWGVYEQYF
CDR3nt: TGCAGTGCTGCTTGGGGGGTCTACGAGCAGTACTTC

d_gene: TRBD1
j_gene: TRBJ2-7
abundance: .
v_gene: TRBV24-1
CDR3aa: CATSDSYRTGGADEQYF
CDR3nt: TGTGCCACCAGTGATTCTTACCGGACAGGGGGCGCCGACGAGCAGTACTTC

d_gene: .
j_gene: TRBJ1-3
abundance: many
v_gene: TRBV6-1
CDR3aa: CASSPQTGSGNTIYF
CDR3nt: TGTGCCAGCAGTCCCCAGACAGGCTCTGGAAACACCATATATTTT

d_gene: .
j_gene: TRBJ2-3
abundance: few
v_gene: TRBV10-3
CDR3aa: CAISESITQQYF
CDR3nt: TGTGCCATCAGTGAGTCGATAACTCAGCAGTATTTT

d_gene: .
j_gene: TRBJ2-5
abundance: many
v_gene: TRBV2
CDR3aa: CASRPGPQGETQYF
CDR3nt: TGTGCCAGCAGGCCCGGGCCCCAAGGGGAGACCCAGTACTTC

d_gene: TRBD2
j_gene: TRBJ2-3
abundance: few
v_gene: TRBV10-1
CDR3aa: CASSVGRTSGRDTQYF
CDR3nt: TGCGCCAGCAGTGTCGGCCGGACTAGCGGGAGAGATACGCAGTATTTT

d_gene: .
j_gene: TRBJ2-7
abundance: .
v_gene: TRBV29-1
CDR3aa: CSVEDSTAGVRYEQYF
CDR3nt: TGCAGCGTTGAAGATTCCACGGCAGGGGTCCGGTACGAGCAGTACTTC

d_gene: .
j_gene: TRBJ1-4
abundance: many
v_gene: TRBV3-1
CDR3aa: CASSQTGGKTNEKLFF
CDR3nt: TGTGCCAGCAGCCAAACCGGGGGGAAAACTAATGAAAAACTGTTTTTT

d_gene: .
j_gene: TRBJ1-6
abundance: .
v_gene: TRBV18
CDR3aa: CASSPPEGDSPLHF
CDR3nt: TGTGCCAGCTCACCACCGGAGGGGGATTCACCCCTCCACTTT

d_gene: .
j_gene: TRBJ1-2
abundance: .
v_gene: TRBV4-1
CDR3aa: CASSQVGRGPYGYTF
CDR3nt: TGCGCCAGCAGCCAAGTTGGGAGGGGACCCTATGGCTACACCTTC

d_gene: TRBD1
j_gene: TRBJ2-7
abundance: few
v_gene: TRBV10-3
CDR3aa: CAISVGGQGEGEQYF
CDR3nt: TGTGCCATCAGTGTTGGAGGACAGGGGGAGGGTGAGCAGTACTTC

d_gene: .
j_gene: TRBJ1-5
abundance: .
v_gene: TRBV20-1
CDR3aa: CSARAGTSNQPQHF
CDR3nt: TGCAGTGCTAGAGCCGGGACATCCAATCAGCCCCAGCATTTT

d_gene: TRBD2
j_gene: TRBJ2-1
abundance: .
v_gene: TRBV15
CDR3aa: CATSRGGGGGHEQFF
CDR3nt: TGTGCCACCAGCAGAGGGGGTGGCGGGGGGCATGAGCAGTTCTTC

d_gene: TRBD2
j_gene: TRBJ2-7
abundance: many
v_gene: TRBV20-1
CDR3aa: CSARDRALAGLPSYEQYF
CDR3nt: TGCAGTGCTAGAGATAGGGCACTAGCGGGCCTCCCCTCCTACGAGCAGTACTTC

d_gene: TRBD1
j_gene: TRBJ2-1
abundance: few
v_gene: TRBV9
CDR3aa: CASSVAADRGPYNEQFF
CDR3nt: TGTGCCAGCAGCGTAGCTGCGGACAGGGGCCCTTACAATGAGCAGTTCTTC

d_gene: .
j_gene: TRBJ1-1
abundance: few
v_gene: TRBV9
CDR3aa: CASSVAPRDPEAFF
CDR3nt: TGTGCCAGCAGCGTAGCTCCACGAGACCCTGAAGCTTTCTTT

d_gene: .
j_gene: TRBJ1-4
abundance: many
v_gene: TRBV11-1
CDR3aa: CASSLTGSGEKLFF
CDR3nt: TGTGCCAGCAGCTTGACCGGCAGCGGTGAAAAACTGTTTTTT

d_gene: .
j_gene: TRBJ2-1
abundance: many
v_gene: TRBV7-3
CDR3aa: CASSKMDGNEQFF
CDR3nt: TGTGCCAGCAGCAAAATGGACGGGAATGAGCAGTTCTTC

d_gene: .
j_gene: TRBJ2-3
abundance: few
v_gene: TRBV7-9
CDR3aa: CASSQATGSDTQYF
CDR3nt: TGTGCCAGCAGCCAAGCTACAGGGAGCGATACGCAGTATTTT

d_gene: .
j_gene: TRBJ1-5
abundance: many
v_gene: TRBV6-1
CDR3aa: CASSEPTAYQPQHF
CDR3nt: TGTGCCAGCAGTGAACCGACGGCTTATCAGCCCCAGCATTTT

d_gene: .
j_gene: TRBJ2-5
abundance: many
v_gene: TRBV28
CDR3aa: CASNGGPKETQYF
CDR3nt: TGTGCCAGCAACGGCGGACCGAAAGAGACCCAGTACTTC

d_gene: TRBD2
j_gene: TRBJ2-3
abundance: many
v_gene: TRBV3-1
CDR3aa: CASSLFSGTKDTQYF
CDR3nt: TGTGCCAGCAGCCTATTTAGCGGGACGAAGGATACGCAGTATTTT

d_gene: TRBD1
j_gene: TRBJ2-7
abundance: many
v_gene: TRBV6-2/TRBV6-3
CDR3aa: CASSYTPDRGGNEQYF
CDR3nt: TGTGCCAGCAGTTATACCCCGGACAGGGGAGGCAACGAGCAGTACTTC

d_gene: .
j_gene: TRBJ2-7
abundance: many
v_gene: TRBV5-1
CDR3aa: CASKGSGAYEQYF
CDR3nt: TGCGCCAGCAAGGGGTCAGGGGCCTACGAGCAGTACTTC

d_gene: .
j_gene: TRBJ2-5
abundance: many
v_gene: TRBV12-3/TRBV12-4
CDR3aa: CASSFRKIETQYF
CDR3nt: TGTGCCAGCAGTTTCCGGAAAATAGAGACCCAGTACTTC

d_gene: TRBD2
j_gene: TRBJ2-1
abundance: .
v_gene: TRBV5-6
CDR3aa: CASSFTSDNERFF
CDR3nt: TGTGCCAGCAGCTTTACTAGCGACAATGAGCGGTTCTTC